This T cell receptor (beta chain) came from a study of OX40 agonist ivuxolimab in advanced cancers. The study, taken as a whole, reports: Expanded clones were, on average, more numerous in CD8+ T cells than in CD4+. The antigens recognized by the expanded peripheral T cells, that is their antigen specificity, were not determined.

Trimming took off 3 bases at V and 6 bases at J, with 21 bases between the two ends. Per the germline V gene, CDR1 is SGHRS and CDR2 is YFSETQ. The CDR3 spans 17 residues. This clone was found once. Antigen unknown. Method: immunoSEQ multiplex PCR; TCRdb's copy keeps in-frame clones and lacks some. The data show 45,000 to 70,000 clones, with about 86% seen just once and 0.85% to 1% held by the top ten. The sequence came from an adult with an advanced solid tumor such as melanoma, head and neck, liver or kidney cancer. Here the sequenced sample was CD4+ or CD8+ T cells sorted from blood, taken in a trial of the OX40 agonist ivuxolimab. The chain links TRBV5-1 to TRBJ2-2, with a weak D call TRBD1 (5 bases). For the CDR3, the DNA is TGCGCCAGCAGCTCCGAATCCTATCCAGGGCTAGCCGGGGAGCTGTTTTTT. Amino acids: CASSSESYPGLAGELFF.